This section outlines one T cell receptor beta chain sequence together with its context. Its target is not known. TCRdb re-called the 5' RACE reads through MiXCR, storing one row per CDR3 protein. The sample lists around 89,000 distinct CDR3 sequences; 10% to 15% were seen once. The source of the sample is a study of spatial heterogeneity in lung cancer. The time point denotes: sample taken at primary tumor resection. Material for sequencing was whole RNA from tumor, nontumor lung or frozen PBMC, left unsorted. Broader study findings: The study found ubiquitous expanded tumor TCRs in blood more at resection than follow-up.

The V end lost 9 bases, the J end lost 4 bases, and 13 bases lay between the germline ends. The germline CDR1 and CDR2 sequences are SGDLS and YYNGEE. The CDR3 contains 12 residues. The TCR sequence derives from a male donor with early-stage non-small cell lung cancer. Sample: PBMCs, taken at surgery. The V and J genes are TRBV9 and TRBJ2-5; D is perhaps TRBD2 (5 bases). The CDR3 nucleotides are TGTGCCAACAAGGAGGTGGGAGAGACCCAGTACTTC. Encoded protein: CANKEVGETQYF.